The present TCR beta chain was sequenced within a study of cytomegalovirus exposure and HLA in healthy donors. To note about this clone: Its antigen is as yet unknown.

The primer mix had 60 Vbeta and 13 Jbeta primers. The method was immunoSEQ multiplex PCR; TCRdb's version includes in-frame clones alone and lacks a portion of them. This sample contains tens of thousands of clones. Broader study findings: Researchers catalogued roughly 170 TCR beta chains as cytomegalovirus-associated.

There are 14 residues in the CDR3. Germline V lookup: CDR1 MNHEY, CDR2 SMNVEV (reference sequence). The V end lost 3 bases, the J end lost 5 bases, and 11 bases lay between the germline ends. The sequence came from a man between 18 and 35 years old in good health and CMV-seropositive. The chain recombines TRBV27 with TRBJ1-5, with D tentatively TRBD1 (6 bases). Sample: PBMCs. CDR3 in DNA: TGTGCCAGCAGTTTCAGGGGCGCGGATCAGCCCCAGCATTTT. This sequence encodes CASSFRGADQPQHF.